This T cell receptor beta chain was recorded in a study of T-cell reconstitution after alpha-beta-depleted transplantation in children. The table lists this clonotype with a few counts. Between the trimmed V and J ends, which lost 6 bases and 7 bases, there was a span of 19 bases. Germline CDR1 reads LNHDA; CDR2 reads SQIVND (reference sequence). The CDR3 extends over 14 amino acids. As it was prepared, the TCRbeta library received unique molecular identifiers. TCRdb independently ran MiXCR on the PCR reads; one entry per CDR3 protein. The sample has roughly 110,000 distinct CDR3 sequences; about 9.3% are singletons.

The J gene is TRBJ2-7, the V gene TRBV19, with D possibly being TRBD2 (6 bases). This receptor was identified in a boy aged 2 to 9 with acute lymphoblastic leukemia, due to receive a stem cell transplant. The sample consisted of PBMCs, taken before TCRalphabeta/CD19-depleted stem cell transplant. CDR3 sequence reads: CASSLLEGYREQYF. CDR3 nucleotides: TGTGCCAGTAGCCTTCTGGAGGGGTATCGTGAGCAGTACTTC. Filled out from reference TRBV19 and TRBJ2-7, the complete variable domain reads DGGITQSPKYLFRKEGQNVTLSCEQNLNHDAMYWYRQDPGQGLRLIYYSQIVNDFQKGDIAEGYSVSREKKESFPLTVTSAQKNPTAFYLCASSLLEGYREQYFGPGTRLTVT.